These 8 T cell receptor beta chains came from one sample sequenced in a study of cytomegalovirus exposure and HLA in healthy donors. The primer mix had 60 Vbeta and 13 Jbeta primers. Generated by immunoSEQ multiplex PCR, the TCRdb table keeps only in-frame clones and is missing some. The data show just over 150,000 clones, with roughly 70% seen just once and about 7% held by the top ten. Sequencing input: PBMCs. The receptor source for this set is a man aged 35-49 years in good health and CMV-seropositive.

The gene calls are TRBV25-1 and TRBJ1-1; D is perhaps TRBD1 (5 bases). Between the trimmed V and J ends, which lost 1 base and 8 bases, there was a span of 20 bases. Per the germline V gene, CDR1 is MGHDK and CDR2 is SYGVNS. The CDR3 totals 16 residues. CDR3 in DNA: TGTGCCAGCAGTGAATTTAAAACTGGGGGGTCTGGGGAAGCTTTCTTT. Translated, it gives CASSEFKTGGSGEAFF. Variable domain in full (rest from reference TRBV25-1 and TRBJ1-1): EADIYQTPRYLVIGTGKKITLECSQTMGHDKMYWYQQDPGMELHLIHYSYGVNSTEKGDLSSESTVSRIRTEHFPLTLESARPSHTSQYLCASSEFKTGGSGEAFFGQGTRLTVV.

The chain combines TRBV6-6 with TRBJ1-6; weak D call: TRBD1 (6 bases). Germline CDR1 is MNHNY and CDR2 is SVGAGI (reference sequence). The V gene lost 2 bases and the J gene lost 8 bases, with 13 bases spanning the gap. This CDR3 is 15 amino acids long. For the CDR3, the DNA is TGTGCCAGCAGTTACCCGGGCAGGGGCGATTCACCCCTCCACTTT. As protein: CASSYPGRGDSPLHF.

The chain is built from TRBV4-1 and TRBJ1-1; 7 positions agree with TRBD1. The CDR3 runs to 12 residues. The J segment lost 8 bases and the V segment lost 5 bases, leaving 5 bases of the junction unmatched. CDR1 and CDR2 (germline): MGHRA, YSYEKL. The DNA for the CDR3 is TGCGCCAGCAGCACCGGGACAGCAGAAGCTTTCTTT. Amino acid sequence: CASSTGTAEAFF.

This chain links TRBV9 with TRBJ2-3; D unclear. Trimming removed 6 bases at V and 0 bases at J, with 14 bases between. From germline, CDR1 is SGDLS and CDR2 YYNGEE. This CDR3 is built from 15 residues. As DNA, the CDR3 is TGTGCCAGCAAGGCGGTCCCAACTAGCACAGATACGCAGTATTTT. Encoded protein: CASKAVPTSTDTQYF.

This clone was seen a single time. The V call is TRBV7-9, the J call TRBJ2-7; 7 bases are shared with TRBD1. The CDR3 has 15 residues. The V gene's germline CDR1 is SEHNR and CDR2 FQNEAQ (reference sequence). The V segment lost 5 bases and the J segment 2 bases; nucleotides outside the gene matches: 9. The DNA of the CDR3 is TGTGCCAGCAGCGAGACAGGGTTAGGGACCTACGAGCAGTACTTC. Protein product: CASSETGLGTYEQYF. The complete variable domain, with remaining parts taken from reference TRBV7-9 and TRBJ2-7, reads DTGVSQNPRHKITKRGQNVTFRCDPISEHNRLYWYRQTLGQGPEFLTYFQNEAQLEKSRLLSDRFSAERPKGSFSTLEIQRTEQGDSAMYLCASSETGLGTYEQYFGPGTRLTVT.

J is TRBJ2-5 and V is TRBV7-3, with 12 positions matching TRBD2. The length of the CDR3 is 15 residues. V trimming: 4 bases; J trimming: 4 bases; junction bases outside the gene matches: 4. Germline V gene data show CDR1 as SGHTA and CDR2 as FQGTGA. CDR3 coding DNA: TGTGCCAGCAGCTCCACGACTAGCGGGGGAGAGACCCAGTACTTC. Protein product: CASSSTTSGGETQYF.

The J gene is TRBJ2-5, the V gene TRBV5-4; D is possibly TRBD2 (7 bases). The germline CDR1 and CDR2 sequences are SGHNT and YYREEE (reference sequence). The CDR3 sequence is 15 residues long. Trimming stripped 6 bases from V and 4 bases from J, with 19 bases between. The CDR3 loop reads CASNWGGLRGETQYF. In DNA, the CDR3 is TGTGCCAGCAACTGGGGGGGGCTGCGAGGAGAGACCCAGTACTTC.

The chain employs TRBV4-1 and TRBJ1-2, with 10 positions matching TRBD1. Germline CDR1 reads MGHRA; CDR2 reads YSYEKL. V dropped 1 base and J dropped 4; count of bases not matched to a gene: 6. This CDR3 has 16 amino acids. CDR3 DNA sequence: TGCGCCAGCAGCCAAGGATTGGGACAGGGGAGCTATGGCTACACCTTC. Translated, it gives CASSQGLGQGSYGYTF.